This TCR beta chain is drawn from a study of CD8+ T cells in alopecia areata. Overall study context: Tofacitinib ran 6 to 18 months, followed by 6 months off drug. Study-wide points: Researchers report lesional scalp, most notably alopecia totalis/universalis, outstripped normal scalp in clonality.

Sequencing templates came from extracted RNA that was reverse transcribed into cDNA. Profiled with immunoSEQ multiplex PCR; TCRdb holds only in-frame clones, not every one. The data hold approximately 130,000 clones, with around 60% observed a single time. CDR1 is SQVTM and CDR2 is ANQGSEA in the germline V gene. The J segment lost 4 bases and the V segment lost 6 bases, leaving 5 bases of the junction unmatched. This CDR3 is 12 amino acids long. Described treatment: oral pan-JAK inhibitor, 5-10 mg twice daily. This clone was seen a handful of times. The target antigen is unknown. The TCR sequence derives from a human donor with alopecia areata. This chain uses TRBV29-1 with TRBJ1-2, with TRBD1 identical over 7 bases. The sequenced sample was CD4+ T cells sorted from blood, obtained at week 4, from a patient treated with tofacitinib. CDR3 bases: TGCAGCGTATCCGGGACAGTCTATGGCTACACCTTC. It encodes CSVSGTVYGYTF. Supplemented by reference TRBV29-1 and TRBJ1-2, the full variable domain reads SAVISQKPSRDICQRGTSLTIQCQVDSQVTMMFWYRQQPGQSLTLIATANQGSEATYESGFVIDKFPISRPNLTFSTLTVSNMSPEDSSIYLCSVSGTVYGYTFGSGTRLTVV.